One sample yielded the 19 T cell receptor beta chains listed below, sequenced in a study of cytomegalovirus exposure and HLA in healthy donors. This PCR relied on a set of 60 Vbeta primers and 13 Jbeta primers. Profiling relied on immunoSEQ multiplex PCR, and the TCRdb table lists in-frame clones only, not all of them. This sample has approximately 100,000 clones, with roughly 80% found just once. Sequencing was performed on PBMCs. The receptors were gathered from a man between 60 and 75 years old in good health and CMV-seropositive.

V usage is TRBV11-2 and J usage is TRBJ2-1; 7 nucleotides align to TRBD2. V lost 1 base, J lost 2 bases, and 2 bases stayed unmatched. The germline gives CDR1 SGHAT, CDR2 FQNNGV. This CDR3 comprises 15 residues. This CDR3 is CASSLGGGTYNEQFF. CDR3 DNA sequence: TGTGCCAGCAGCTTAGGGGGGGGGACCTACAATGAGCAGTTCTTC.

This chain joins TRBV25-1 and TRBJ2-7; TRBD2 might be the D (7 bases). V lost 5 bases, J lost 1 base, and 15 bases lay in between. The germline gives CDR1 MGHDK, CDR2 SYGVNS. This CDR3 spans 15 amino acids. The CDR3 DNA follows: TGTGCCAGCAGTTCCGAGGGGGGGGGTTCCTACGAGCAGTACTTC. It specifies CASSSEGGGSYEQYF.

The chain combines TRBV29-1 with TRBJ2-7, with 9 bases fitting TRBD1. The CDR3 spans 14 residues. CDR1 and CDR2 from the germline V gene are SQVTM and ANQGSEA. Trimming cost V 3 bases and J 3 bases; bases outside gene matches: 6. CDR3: CSVETDRGNYEQYF. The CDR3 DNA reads TGCAGCGTTGAGACAGACAGGGGGAACTACGAGCAGTACTTC.

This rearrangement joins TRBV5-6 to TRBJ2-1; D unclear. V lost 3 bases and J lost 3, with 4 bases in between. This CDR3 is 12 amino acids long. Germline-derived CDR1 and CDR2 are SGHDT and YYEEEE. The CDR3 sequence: CASSSDYNEQFF. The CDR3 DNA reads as TGTGCCAGCAGCTCAGACTACAATGAGCAGTTCTTC. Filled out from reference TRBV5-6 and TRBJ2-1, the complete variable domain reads DAGVTQSPTHLIKTRGQQVTLRCSPKSGHDTVSWYQQALGQGPQFIFQYYEEEERQRGNFPDRFSGHQFPNYSSELNVNALLLGDSALYLCASSSDYNEQFFGPGTRLTVL.

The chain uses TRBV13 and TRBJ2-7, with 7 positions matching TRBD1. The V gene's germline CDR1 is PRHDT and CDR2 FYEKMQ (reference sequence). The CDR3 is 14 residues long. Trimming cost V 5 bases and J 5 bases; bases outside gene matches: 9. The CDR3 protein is CASSIRTGLHEQYF. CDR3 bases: TGTGCCAGCAGCATACGGACAGGATTACACGAGCAGTACTTC.

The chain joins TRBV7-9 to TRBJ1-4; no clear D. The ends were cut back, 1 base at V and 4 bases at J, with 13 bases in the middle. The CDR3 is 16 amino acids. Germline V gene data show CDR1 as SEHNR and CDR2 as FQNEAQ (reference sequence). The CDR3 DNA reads TGTGCCAGCAGCTTAGGGGTCGGTGGAGATAATGAAAAACTGTTTTTT. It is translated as CASSLGVGGDNEKLFF.

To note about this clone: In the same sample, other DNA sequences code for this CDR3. For the CDR3, the DNA is TGTGCCAGCAGCCACAGGACAGGGGGGGACACTGAAGCTTTCTTT. Its protein is CASSHRTGGDTEAFF. The chain is built from TRBV14 and TRBJ1-1; 10 bases are shared with TRBD1. J lost 3 bases, V lost 3 bases, and 4 bases had no gene match. This CDR3 has 15 amino acids. Germline CDR1 SGHDN, CDR2 FVKESK.

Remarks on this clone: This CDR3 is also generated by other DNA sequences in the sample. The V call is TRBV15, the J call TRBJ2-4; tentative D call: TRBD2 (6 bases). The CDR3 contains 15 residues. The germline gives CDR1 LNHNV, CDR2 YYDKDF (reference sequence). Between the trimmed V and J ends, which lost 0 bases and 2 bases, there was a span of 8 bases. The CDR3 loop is CATSRDRGTKNIQYF. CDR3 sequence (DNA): TGTGCCACCAGCAGAGATCGGGGGACCAAAAACATTCAGTACTTC.

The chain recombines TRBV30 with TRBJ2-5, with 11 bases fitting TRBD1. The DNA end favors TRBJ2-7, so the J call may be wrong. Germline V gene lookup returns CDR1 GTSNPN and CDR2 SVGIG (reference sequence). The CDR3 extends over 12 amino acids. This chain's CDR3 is CAWGQGAGEQYF. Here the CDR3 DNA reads TGTGCCTGGGGACAGGGGGCGGGCGAGCAGTACTTC.

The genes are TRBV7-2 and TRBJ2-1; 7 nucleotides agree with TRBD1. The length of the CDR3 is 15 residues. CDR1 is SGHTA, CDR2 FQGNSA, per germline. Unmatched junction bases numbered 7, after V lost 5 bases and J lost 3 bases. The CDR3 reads CASSTSPGGYNEQFF. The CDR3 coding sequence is TGTGCCAGCAGCACATCTCCAGGGGGCTACAATGAGCAGTTCTTC.

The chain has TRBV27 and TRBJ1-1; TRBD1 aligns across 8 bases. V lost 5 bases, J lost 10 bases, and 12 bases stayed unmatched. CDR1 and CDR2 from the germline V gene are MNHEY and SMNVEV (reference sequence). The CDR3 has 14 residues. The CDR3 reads CASSRDRGGGSAFF. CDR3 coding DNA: TGTGCCAGCAGTAGAGACAGGGGAGGCGGATCAGCTTTCTTT.

In DNA form, the CDR3 reads TGTGCCAGCAGTTCGCCCGGACAGGGCCTGGGGGACGAGCAGTACTTC. Protein sequence: CASSSPGQGLGDEQYF. The chain is built from TRBV28 and TRBJ2-7, with 8 nucleotides matching TRBD1. Germline V CDR1 and CDR2: MDHEN, SYDVKM. This CDR3 is 16 amino acids long. The V and J ends lost 4 bases and 5 bases, in that order; junction bases with no gene match: 13.

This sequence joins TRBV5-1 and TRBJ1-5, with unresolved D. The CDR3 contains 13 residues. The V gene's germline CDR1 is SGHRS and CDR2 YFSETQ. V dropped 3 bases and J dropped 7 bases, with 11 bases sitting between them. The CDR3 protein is CASSSGERQPQHF. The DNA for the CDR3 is TGCGCCAGCAGCTCAGGTGAAAGACAGCCCCAGCATTTT.

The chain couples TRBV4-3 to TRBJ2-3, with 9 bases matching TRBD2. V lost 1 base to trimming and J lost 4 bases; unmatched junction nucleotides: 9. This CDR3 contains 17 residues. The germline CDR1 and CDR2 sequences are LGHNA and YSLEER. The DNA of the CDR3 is TGCGCCAGCAGCCAAGGGCCGGCGGGGGGGGCCGCAGATACGCAGTATTTT. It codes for CASSQGPAGGAADTQYF.

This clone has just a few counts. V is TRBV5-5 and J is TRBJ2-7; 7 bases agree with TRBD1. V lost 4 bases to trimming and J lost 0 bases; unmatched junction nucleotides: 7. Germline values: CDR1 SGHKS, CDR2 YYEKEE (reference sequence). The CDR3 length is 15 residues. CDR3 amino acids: CASSRGQASSYEQYF. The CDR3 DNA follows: TGTGCCAGCAGCCGAGGACAGGCCAGCTCCTACGAGCAGTACTTC.

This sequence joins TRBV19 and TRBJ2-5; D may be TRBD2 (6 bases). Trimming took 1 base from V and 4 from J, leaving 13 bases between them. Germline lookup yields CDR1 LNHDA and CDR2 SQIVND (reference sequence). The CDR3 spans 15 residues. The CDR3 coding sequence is TGTGCCAGTAGTATAGTCCGGGCCGGGGGAGAGACCCAGTACTTC. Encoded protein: CASSIVRAGGETQYF. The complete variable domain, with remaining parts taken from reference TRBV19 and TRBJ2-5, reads DGGITQSPKYLFRKEGQNVTLSCEQNLNHDAMYWYRQDPGQGLRLIYYSQIVNDFQKGDIAEGYSVSREKKESFPLTVTSAQKNPTAFYLCASSIVRAGGETQYFGPGTRLLVL.

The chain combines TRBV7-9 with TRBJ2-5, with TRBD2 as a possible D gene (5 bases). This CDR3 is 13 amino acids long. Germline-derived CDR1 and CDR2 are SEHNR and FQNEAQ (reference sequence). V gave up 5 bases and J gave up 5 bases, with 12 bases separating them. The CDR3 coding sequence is TGTGCCAGCAGCCGTGGTCGAGGGGAGACCCAGTACTTC. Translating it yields CASSRGRGETQYF.

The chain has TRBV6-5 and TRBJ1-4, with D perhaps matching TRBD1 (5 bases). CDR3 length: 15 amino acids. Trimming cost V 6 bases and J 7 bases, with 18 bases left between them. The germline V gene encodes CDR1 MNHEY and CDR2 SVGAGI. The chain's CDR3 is CASSPGGIGREKLFF. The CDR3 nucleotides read TGTGCCAGCAGCCCGGGGGGTATCGGACGTGAAAAACTGTTTTTT.

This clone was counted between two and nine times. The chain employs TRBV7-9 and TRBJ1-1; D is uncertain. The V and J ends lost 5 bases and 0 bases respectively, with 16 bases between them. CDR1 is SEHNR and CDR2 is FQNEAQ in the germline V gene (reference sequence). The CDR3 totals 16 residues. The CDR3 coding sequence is TGTGCCAGCAGCCGGGTGGCTGGCCGATTGAACACTGAAGCTTTCTTT. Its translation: CASSRVAGRLNTEAFF.